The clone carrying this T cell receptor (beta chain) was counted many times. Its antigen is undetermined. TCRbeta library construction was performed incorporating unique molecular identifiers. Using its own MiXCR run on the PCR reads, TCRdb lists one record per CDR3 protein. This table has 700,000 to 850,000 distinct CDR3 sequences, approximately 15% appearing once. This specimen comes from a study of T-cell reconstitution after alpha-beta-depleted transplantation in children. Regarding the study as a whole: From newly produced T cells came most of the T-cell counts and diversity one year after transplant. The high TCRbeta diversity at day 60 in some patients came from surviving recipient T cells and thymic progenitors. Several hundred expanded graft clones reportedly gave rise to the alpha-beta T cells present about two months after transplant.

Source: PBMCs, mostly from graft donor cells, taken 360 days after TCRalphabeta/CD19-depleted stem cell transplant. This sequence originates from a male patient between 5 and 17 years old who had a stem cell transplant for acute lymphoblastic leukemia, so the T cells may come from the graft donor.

The CDR3 is CSATAAAGGTEAFF. The CDR3 DNA reads as TGCAGCGCCACTGCCGCCGCCGGGGGCACTGAAGCTTTCTTT. The chain links TRBV29-1 to TRBJ1-1, with D possibly matching TRBD1 (5 bases). Germline V gene data show CDR1 as SQVTM and CDR2 as ANQGSEA. Between the trimmed V and J ends, which lost 7 bases and 4 bases, there was a span of 19 bases. The CDR3 contains 14 residues.